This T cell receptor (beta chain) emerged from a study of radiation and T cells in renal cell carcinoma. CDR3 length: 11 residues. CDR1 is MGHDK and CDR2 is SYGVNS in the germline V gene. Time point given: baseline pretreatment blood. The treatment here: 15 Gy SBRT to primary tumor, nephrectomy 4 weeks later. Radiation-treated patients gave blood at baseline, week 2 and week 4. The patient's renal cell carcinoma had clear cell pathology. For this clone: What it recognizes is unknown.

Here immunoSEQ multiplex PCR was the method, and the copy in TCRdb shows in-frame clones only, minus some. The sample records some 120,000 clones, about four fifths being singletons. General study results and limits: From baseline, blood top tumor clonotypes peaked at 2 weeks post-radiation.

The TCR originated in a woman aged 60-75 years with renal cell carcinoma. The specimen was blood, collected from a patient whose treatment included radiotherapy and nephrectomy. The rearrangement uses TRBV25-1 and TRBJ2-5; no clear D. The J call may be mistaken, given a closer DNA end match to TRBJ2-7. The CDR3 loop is CASSDAYEQYF. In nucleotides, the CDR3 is TGTGCCAGCAGTGACGCTTACGAGCAGTACTTC.